The rows below give T cell receptor beta chains drawn from one sample of a study of T-cell memory formation after mild COVID-19. TCRdb re-derived calls from the 5' RACE reads in MiXCR, one entry per CDR3 protein. The profile shows about 210,000 distinct CDR3 sequences, about 11% of them singletons. Sequencing was carried out using PBMCs or a T cell subset sorted from them (not recorded which). All receptors derive from a man aged 18 to 30 who had mild COVID-19 (a few samples of this study predate the infection). Cell type and time point are not known. CDR3s leave out the opening cysteine and the closing phenylalanine or tryptophan.

v_gene | CDR3aa
TRBV12-3/TRBV12-4 | ASIDQTSGGLTQY
TRBV27 | ASSSGGALAAYNEQF
TRBV7-2 | ASSWTSGFTGELF
TRBV3-1 | ASSHVAGGSYNEQF
TRBV20-1 | SARRQNTGELF
TRBV19 | ASSLSRGEIGTGELF
TRBV6-5 | ASSRQAPNEKLF
TRBV5-6 | ASSLTGALSTQY
TRBV9 | ASSVTQVGETQY
TRBV4-3 | ASSLGTGLAGELF
TRBV7-8 | ASSPYTVVTLS
TRBV6-2/TRBV6-3 | ASTPTGRYEQY
TRBV7-2 | ASSRTTGWTGELF
TRBV7-2 | ASSPNQRDGYT
TRBV6-5 | ASSPGTSLNIQY
TRBV5-1 | ASSLVQAQNEQF
TRBV6-6 | ASSYGTSKGTEQF
TRBV2 | ASQRSNEKLF
TRBV28 | ASSFLLRGSNQPQH
TRBV12-3/TRBV12-4 | ASSGGTAGGQPQH
TRBV4-3 | ASSQGPGQGSNEQF
TRBV20-1 | SARDGTGGYGYT
TRBV7-9 | ASSSGDLSPLH
TRBV7-2 | ASSPDPSGYGYT
TRBV12-3/TRBV12-4 | ASSSSVWAAPSTDTQF
TRBV3-1 | ASSPYDGSGGKETQY
TRBV7-2 | ASSLRTGVIGELF
TRBV7-8 | ASSADGGEAF
TRBV7-2 | ASSVRSLGGAHTGSQY
TRBV5-1 | ASSRLRPGSLYEQY
TRBV4-3 | ASSQDRRQQAF
TRBV28 | ASRGGVNEQF
TRBV7-2 | ASSLGGSVYEQY
TRBV29-1 | SVGAGGRGSYGYT
TRBV6-5 | ASREGTNTGELF
TRBV27 | ASSPSVGRPLYGYT
TRBV9 | ASSVGPTKWNTEAF
TRBV20-1 | SAQESTIGELF
TRBV7-2 | ASRIGLGRTDTQY
TRBV18 | ASSPQRDMQY
TRBV4-3 | ASSQDPKSSYNEQF
TRBV28 | ASSLSPVSGNTIY
TRBV5-1 | ASSFGDYTDTQY